This record looks at one T cell receptor beta chain sequence and its context. What it recognizes is unknown. This sample is drawn from a study of T cell repertoires in cytomegalovirus infection. Study-level information: Recently identified HLA-C-restricted CMV epitopes were used, and well-studied HLA-B-restricted CMV epitopes were used as well. Public TCR beta signature analysis indicated the presence of both CMV infection and matching HLA type.

TCRdb re-analysed the reads in MiXCR, keeping a single row per CDR3 protein. Of about a million distinct CDR3 sequences listed, roughly 30% were seen once; the top ten hold roughly 13%. Trimming stripped 5 bases from V and 5 bases from J, with 13 bases between. The CDR3 runs to 14 residues. The germline gives CDR1 MRHNA, CDR2 SNTAGT. The chain recombines TRBV6-4 with TRBJ2-1; TRBD2 might be the D (6 bases). The receptor was derived from a human donor in good health (CMV status not recorded). Some clones in this sample may be carry-over from other donors' samples. Sequenced here: cultured CD8+ T cells from PBMCs, sampled from culture after CMV antigen stimulation. The CDR3, as DNA: TGTGCCAGCAGTAGACTAGGGACTGACAATGAGCAGTTCTTC. Protein: CASSRLGTDNEQFF.